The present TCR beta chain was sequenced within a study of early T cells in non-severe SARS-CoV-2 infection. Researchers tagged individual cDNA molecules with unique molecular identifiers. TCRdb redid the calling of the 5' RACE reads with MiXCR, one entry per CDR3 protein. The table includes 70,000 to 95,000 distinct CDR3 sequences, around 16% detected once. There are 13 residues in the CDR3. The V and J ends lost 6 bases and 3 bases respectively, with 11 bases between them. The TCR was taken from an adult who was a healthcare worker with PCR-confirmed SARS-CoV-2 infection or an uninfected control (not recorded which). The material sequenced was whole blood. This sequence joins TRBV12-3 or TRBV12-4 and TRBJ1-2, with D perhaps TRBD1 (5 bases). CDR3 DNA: TGTGCCAGCAGGACCGGGACGGACTATGGCTACACCTTC. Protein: CASRTGTDYGYTF.